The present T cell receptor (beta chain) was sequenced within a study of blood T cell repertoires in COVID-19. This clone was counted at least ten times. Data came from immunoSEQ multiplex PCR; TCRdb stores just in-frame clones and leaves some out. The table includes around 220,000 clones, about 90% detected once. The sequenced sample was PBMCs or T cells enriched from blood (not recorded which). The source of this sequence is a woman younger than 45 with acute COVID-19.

The CDR3 reads CASSLSPNTEAFF. The CDR3 bases are TGTGCCAGCAGTTTATCTCCGAACACTGAAGCTTTCTTT. This chain connects TRBV28 to TRBJ1-1; D not resolved. Germline CDR1 MDHEN, CDR2 SYDVKM. Trimming took off 1 base at V and 1 base at J, with 4 bases between the two ends. This CDR3 is 13 amino acids long.